This record looks at one T cell receptor beta chain sequence and its context. Its specificity is unknown. This sample was taken from a study of shared clonotypes between healthy human individuals. General observations from the study: Non-shared clonotypes showed lower generation probabilities than clonotypes common to all four donors. Genetic and exposure-history diversity was limited by the few donors.

Each cell subset's genomic DNA was divided evenly among several immunoSEQ plates. Original processing notes: Filtering of immunoSEQ junctional sequences could not match full-length read filtering. Data came from immunoSEQ multiplex PCR; TCRdb stores just in-frame clones and leaves some out. From that table come the V and J calls and clone size; the DNA was used to work out D and trimming. Of fewer than 1.8 million clones listed, roughly 98.5% are singletons. The CDR3 loop spans 14 amino acids. V was shortened by 2 bases and J by 2 bases, with 11 bases between the two germline ends. Germline assignment: CDR1 SGHRS and CDR2 YFSETQ.

Sequenced material: naive CD4+ T cells sorted from blood. Subset given: CD45RA+ positively selected. This sequence originates from a man in his thirties or forties in good health. The chain carries TRBV5-1 and TRBJ2-7; D is uncertain. The CDR3 reads CASSFSPTPYEQYF. CDR3 in DNA: TGCGCCAGCAGCTTCTCTCCCACCCCCTACGAGCAGTACTTC.